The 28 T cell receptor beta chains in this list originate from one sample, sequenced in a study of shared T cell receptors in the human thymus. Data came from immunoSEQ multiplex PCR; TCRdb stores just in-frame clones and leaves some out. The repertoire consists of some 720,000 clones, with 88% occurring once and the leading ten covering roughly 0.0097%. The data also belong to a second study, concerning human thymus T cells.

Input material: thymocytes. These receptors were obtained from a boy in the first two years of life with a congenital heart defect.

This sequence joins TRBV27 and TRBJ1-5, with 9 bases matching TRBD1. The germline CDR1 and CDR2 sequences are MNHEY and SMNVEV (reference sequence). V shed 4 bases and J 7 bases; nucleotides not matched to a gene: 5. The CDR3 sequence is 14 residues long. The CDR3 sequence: CASSSRQGVQPQHF. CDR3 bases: TGTGCCAGCAGTTCCCGACAGGGGGTACAGCCCCAGCATTTT.

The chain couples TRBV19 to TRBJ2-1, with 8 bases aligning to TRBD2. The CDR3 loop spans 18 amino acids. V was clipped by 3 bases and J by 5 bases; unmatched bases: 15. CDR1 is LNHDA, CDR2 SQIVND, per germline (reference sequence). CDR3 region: CASSIPLVLAGEDNEQFF. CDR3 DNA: TGTGCCAGTAGTATCCCCCTCGTGCTAGCGGGCGAAGACAATGAGCAGTTCTTC.

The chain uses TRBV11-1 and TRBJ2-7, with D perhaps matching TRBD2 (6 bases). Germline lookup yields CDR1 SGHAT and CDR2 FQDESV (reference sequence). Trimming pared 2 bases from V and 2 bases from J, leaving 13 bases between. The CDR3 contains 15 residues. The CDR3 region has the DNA TGTGCCAGCAGCTTATCATGGGACTTGACCTACGAGCAGTACTTC. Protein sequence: CASSLSWDLTYEQYF.

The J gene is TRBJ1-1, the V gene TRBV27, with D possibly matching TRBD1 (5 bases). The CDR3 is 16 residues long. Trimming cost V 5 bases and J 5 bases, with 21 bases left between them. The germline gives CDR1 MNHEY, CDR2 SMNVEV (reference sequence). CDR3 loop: CASSRRRVREGTEAFF. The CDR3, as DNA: TGTGCCAGCAGTCGCCGGAGGGTCAGGGAGGGGACTGAAGCTTTCTTT.

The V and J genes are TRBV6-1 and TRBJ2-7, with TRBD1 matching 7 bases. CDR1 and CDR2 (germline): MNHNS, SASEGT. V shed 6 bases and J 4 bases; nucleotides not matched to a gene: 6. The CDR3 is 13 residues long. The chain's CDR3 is CASRGRGRYEQYF. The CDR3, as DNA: TGTGCCAGCAGGGGTAGGGGGCGATACGAGCAGTACTTC.

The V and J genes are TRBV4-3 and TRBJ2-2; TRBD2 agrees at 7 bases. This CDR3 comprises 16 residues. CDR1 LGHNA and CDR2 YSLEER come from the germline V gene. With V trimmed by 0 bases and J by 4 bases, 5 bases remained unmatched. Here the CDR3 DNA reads TGCGCCAGCAGCCAAGATAGCGGGTGCGTCACCGGGGAGCTGTTTTTT. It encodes CASSQDSGCVTGELFF.

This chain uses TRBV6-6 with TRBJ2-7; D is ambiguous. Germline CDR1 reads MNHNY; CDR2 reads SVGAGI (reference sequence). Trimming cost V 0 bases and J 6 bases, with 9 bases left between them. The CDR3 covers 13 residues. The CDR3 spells CASSYSGPAEQYF. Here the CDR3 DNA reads TGTGCCAGCAGTTACTCGGGCCCGGCCGAGCAGTACTTC.

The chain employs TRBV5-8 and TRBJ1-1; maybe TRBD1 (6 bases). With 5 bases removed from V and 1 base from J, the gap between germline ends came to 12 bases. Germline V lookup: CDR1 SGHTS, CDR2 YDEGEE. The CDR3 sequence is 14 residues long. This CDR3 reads CASSFPGENTEAFF. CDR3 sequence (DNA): TGTGCCAGCAGTTTCCCAGGGGAGAACACTGAAGCTTTCTTT.

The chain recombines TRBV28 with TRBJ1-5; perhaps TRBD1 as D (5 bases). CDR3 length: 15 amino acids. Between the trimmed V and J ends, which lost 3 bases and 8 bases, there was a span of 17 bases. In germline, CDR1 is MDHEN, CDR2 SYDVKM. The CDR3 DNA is TGTGCCAGCAGTTTGTGGTCCCCAGGGCCGAAGCCCCAGCATTTT. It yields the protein CASSLWSPGPKPQHF.

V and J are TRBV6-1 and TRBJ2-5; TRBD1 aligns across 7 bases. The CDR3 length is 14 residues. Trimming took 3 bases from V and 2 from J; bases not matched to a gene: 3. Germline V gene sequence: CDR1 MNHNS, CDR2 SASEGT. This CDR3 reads CASSDPQGQETQYF. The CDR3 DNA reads TGTGCCAGCAGTGACCCACAGGGGCAAGAGACCCAGTACTTC.

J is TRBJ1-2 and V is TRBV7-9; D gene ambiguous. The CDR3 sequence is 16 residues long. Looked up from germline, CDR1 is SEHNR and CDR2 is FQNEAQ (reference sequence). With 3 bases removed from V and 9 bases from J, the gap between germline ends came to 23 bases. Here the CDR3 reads CASSLAFSRDRNRYTF. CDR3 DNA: TGTGCCAGCAGCTTGGCCTTCTCGAGGGATAGGAATCGCTACACCTTC.

The DNA of the CDR3 is TGTGCCAGCAGTGAATTCGGACGGGGGGTCGAGCAGTACTTC. Amino acid sequence: CASSEFGRGVEQYF. The rearrangement uses TRBV25-1 and TRBJ2-7; 7 bases match TRBD2. The junction had 6 bases not matched to a gene; V was cut back by 1 base and J by 6 bases. The length of the CDR3 is 14 residues. The V gene's germline CDR1 is MGHDK and CDR2 SYGVNS.

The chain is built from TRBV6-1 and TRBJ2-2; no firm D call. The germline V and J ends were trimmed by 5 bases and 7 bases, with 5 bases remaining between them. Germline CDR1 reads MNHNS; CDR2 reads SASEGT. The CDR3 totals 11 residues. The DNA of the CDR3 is TGTGCCAGCAGTCGCGGCGGGGAGCTGTTTTTT. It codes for CASSRGGELFF.

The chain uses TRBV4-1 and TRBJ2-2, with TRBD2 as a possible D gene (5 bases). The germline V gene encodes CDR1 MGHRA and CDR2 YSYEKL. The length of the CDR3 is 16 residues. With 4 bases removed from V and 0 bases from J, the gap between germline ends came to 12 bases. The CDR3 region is CASSPGGYPNTGELFF. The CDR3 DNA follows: TGCGCCAGCAGCCCGGGCGGGTACCCGAACACCGGGGAGCTGTTTTTT.

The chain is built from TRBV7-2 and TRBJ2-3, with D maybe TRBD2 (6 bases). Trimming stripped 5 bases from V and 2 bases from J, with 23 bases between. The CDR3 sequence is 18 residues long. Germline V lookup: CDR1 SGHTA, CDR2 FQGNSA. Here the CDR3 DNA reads TGTGCCAGCAGCACCTGTCATACCGGAGGGGCCCACACAGATACGCAGTATTTT. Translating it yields CASSTCHTGGAHTDTQYF.

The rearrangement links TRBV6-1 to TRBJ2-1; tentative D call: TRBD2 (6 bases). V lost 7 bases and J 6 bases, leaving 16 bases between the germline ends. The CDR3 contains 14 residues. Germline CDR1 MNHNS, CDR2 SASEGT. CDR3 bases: TGTGCCAGCACGGGGGTGGCGAGTAGCAATGAGCAGTTCTTC. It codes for CASTGVASSNEQFF.

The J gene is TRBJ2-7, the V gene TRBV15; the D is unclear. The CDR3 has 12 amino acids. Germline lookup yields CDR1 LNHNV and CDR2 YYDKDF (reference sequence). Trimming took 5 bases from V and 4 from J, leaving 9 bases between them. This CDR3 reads CATSAFYYEQYF. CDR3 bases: TGTGCCACCAGCGCGTTCTATTACGAGCAGTACTTC.

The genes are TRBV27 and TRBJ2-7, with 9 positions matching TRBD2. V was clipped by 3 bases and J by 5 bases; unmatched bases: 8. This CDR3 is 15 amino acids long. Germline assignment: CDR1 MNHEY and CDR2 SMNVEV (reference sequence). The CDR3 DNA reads TGTGCCAGCAGTTTCCTTGGCGGGAGGGTCGACGAGCAGTACTTC. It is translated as CASSFLGGRVDEQYF.

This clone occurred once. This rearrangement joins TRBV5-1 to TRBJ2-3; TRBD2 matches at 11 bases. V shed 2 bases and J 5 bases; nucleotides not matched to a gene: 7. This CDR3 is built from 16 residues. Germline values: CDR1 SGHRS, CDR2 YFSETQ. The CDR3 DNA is TGCGCCAGCAGCTTAGTAGCGGGAGGGGGTGGAGATACGCAGTATTTT. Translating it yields CASSLVAGGGGDTQYF.

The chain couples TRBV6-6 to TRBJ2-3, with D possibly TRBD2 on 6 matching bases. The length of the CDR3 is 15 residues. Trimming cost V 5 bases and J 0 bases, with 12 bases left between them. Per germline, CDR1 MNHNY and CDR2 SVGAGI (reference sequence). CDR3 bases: TGTGCCAGCAGTCCACAAGCGGGCAGCACAGATACGCAGTATTTT. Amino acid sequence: CASSPQAGSTDTQYF.

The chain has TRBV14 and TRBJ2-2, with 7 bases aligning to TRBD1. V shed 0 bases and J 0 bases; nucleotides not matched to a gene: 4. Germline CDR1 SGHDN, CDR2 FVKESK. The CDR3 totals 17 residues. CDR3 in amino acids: CASSQDGQGANTGELFF. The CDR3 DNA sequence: TGTGCCAGCAGCCAAGATGGTCAGGGGGCGAACACCGGGGAGCTGTTTTTT.

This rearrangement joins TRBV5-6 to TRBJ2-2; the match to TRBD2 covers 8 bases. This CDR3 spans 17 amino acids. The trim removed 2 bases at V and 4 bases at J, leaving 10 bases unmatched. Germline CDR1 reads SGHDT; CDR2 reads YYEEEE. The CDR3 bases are TGTGCCAGCAGCTTAGATGGCCTAGCGGGTCGCACCGGGGAGCTGTTTTTT. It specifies CASSLDGLAGRTGELFF.

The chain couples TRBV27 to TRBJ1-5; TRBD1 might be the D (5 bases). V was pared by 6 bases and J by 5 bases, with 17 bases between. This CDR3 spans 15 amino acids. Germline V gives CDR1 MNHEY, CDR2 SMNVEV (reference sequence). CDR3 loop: CASSLGGDGDQPQHF. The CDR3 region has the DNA TGTGCCAGCAGCCTGGGGGGGGATGGAGATCAGCCCCAGCATTTT.

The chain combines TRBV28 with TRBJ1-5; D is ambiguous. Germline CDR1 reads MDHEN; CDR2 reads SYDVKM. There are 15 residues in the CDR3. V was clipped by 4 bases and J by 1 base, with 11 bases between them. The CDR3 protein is CASSSPAGSNQPQHF. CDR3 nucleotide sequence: TGTGCCAGCAGTTCCCCAGCCGGGAGCAATCAGCCCCAGCATTTT.

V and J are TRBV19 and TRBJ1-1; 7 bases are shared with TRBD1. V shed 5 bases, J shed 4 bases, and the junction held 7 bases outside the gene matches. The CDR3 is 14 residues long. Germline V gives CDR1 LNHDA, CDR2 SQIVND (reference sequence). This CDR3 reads CASSLTGWGTEAFF. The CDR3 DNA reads TGTGCCAGTAGTTTGACAGGGTGGGGCACTGAAGCTTTCTTT. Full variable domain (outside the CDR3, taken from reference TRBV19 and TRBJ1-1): DGGITQSPKYLFRKEGQNVTLSCEQNLNHDAMYWYRQDPGQGLRLIYYSQIVNDFQKGDIAEGYSVSREKKESFPLTVTSAQKNPTAFYLCASSLTGWGTEAFFGQGTRLTVV.

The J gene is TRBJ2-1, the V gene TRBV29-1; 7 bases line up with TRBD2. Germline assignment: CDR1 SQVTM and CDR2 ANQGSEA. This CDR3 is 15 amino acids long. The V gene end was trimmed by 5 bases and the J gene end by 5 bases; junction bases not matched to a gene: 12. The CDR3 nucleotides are TGCAGCGTTTTCCGATACGGCGGGAGCCACAATGAGCAGTTCTTC. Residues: CSVFRYGGSHNEQFF.

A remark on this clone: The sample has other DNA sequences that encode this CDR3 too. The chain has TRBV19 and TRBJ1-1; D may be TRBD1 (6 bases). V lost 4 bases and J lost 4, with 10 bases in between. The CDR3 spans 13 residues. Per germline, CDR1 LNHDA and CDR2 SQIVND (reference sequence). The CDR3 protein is CASSRGGGTEAFF. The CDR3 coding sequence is TGTGCCAGTAGTAGGGGAGGGGGCACTGAAGCTTTCTTT. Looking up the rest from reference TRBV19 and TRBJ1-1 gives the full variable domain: DGGITQSPKYLFRKEGQNVTLSCEQNLNHDAMYWYRQDPGQGLRLIYYSQIVNDFQKGDIAEGYSVSREKKESFPLTVTSAQKNPTAFYLCASSRGGGTEAFFGQGTRLTVV.

The CDR3 region is CASSHLILPGSTEAFF. Written as DNA, the CDR3 is TGCGCCAGCAGCCATCTCATTCTACCAGGGTCCACTGAAGCTTTCTTT. This chain links TRBV4-1 with TRBJ1-1; D may be TRBD1 (5 bases). There are 16 residues in the CDR3. V was cut by 3 bases and J by 4 bases, with 18 bases left in between. Germline CDR1 and CDR2: MGHRA and YSYEKL.